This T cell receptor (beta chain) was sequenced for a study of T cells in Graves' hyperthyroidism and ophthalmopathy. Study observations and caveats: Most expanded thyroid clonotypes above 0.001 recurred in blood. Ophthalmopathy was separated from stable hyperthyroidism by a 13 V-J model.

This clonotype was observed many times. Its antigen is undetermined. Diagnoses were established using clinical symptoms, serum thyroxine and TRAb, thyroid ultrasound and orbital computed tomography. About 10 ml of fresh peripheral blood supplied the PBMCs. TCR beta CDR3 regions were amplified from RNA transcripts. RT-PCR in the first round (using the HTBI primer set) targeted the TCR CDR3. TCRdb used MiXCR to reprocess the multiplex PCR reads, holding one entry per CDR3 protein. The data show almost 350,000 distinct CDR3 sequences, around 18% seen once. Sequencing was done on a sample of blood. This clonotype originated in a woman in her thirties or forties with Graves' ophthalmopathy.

The CDR3 nucleotides are TGTGCCATAAGCTTAAGCACAATAGGGGTAAAGACCCAGTACTTC. Translating gives CAISLSTIGVKTQYF. This rearrangement joins TRBV7-2 to TRBJ2-5, with D possibly being TRBD1 (5 bases). Trimming stripped 10 bases from V and 6 bases from J, with 24 bases between. The CDR3 is made up of 15 amino acids. From germline, CDR1 is SGHTA and CDR2 FQGNSA.